This TCR beta chain stems from a study of PD-1 blockade in classical Hodgkin lymphoma. The assay was immunoSEQ multiplex PCR, and TCRdb's table has in-frame clones only and misses some. The data contain around 43,000 clones, under 95% of them seen just once; the ten biggest clones take up 4.5% to 6%. CDR1 is SGDLS and CDR2 is YYNGEE in the germline V gene. Unmatched junction bases numbered 5, after V lost 0 bases and J lost 4 bases. CDR3 size: 15 residues. Study-level results: Prior therapy or disease activity may underlie the repertoire differences, whose causes remain undefined. Baseline TCR diversity was reportedly lower in newly diagnosed patients than healthy donors.

Comments on this clone: What it recognizes is unknown.

The time point is: newly diagnosed, previously untreated cHL patient sample. This clonotype was sampled from a human donor with classical Hodgkin lymphoma. The material sequenced was peripheral blood mononuclear cells (PBMCs). V gene TRBV9 combines with J gene TRBJ2-3; TRBD2 agrees at 7 bases. This CDR3 is CASSVGGGSSDTQYF. The CDR3 DNA follows: TGTGCCAGCAGCGTAGGAGGCGGGAGCTCAGATACGCAGTATTTT.